A single sample is the source of the 23 T cell receptor beta chains below, sequenced in a study of molecular identifiers for immune sequencing clone quantification. MiXCR, applied by TCRdb to the PCR reads, yields one record per CDR3 protein. Counted here are around 460,000 distinct CDR3 sequences, over 20% occurring once; the ten biggest clones make up roughly 0.81%. The sequenced sample consisted of naive CD8+ T cells from blood, with Jurkat cell RNA spiked in. Subset described: FACS-sorted CD8+CD4-CCR7+CD45RA+ naive T cells. The receptor set was obtained from a human donor in good health. Some libraries in this study had Jurkat cell RNA spiked in.

V usage is TRBV24-1 and J usage is TRBJ2-5, with a tentative D call TRBD1 (6 bases). CDR1 is KGHDR, CDR2 SFDVKD, per germline. The CDR3 has 14 amino acids. V dropped 5 bases and J dropped 2 bases, with 11 bases sitting between them. CDR3 DNA: TGTGCCACCAGTGGAACAGGGATACAAGAGACCCAGTACTTC. This sequence encodes CATSGTGIQETQYF.

This clonotype was observed at least ten times. The rearrangement joins TRBV4-1 to TRBJ2-7; weak D call: TRBD1 (5 bases). Germline values: CDR1 MGHRA, CDR2 YSYEKL. V dropped 5 bases and J dropped 2 bases, with 10 bases sitting between them. CDR3 size: 13 residues. The CDR3 sequence: CASSSVTAYEQYF. In DNA, the CDR3 is TGCGCCAGCAGCTCGGTGACAGCCTACGAGCAGTACTTC.

The table lists this clonotype with many counts. The chain couples TRBV6-2 or TRBV6-3 to TRBJ1-5, with unresolved D. Germline CDR1 is MNHEY and CDR2 is SVGEGT. Trimming left V 7 bases short and J 6 bases short, with 13 bases between. This CDR3 is 13 amino acids long. CDR3 sequence: CASTPGGFQPQHF. The DNA for the CDR3 is TGTGCCAGCACCCCCGGAGGGTTTCAGCCCCAGCATTTT.

This clonotype was seen more than once but under ten times. The chain couples TRBV9 to TRBJ1-2; 11 bases fit TRBD1. There are 18 residues in the CDR3. CDR1 and CDR2 (germline): SGDLS, YYNGEE. V lost 5 bases, J lost 4 bases, and 16 bases stayed unmatched. The CDR3 loop reads CASRADGTGGPGGYGYTF. In nucleotides, the CDR3 is TGTGCCAGCAGAGCTGACGGGACAGGGGGACCGGGGGGCTATGGCTACACCTTC. The variable domain in full, completed from reference TRBV9 and TRBJ1-2, reads DSGVTQTPKHLITATGQRVTLRCSPRSGDLSVYWYQQSLDQGLQFLIQYYNGEERAKGNILERFSAQQFPDLHSELNLSSLELGDSALYFCASRADGTGGPGGYGYTFGSGTRLTVV.

This clonotype was counted ten times or more. The J gene is TRBJ2-1, the V gene TRBV27; perhaps TRBD2 as D (6 bases). The CDR3 has 15 amino acids. Looked up from germline, CDR1 is MNHEY and CDR2 is SMNVEV (reference sequence). With 6 bases removed from V and 0 bases from J, the gap between germline ends came to 12 bases. The CDR3 DNA reads TGTGCCAGCAGCTTAACCGGGAGCTCCTACAATGAGCAGTTCTTC. This gives the protein CASSLTGSSYNEQFF.

This clonotype was recorded at least ten times. The CDR3 DNA is TGTGCCAGCAGTCCGGAGGGGGGGGGGTCAGATACGCAGTATTTT. It yields the protein CASSPEGGGSDTQYF. The chain combines TRBV12-3 or TRBV12-4 with TRBJ2-3; TRBD2 is a possible D gene (7 bases). With 5 bases removed from V and 4 bases from J, the gap between germline ends came to 16 bases. This CDR3 is built from 15 residues.

This clonotype has at least ten counts. V usage is TRBV6-2 or TRBV6-3 and J usage is TRBJ1-1, with D unclear. The CDR3 contains 13 residues. Germline CDR1 reads MNHEY; CDR2 reads SVGEGT. Trimming removed 2 bases at V and 2 bases at J, with 6 bases between. CDR3 amino acids: CASSYAPNTEAFF. CDR3 nucleotide sequence: TGTGCCAGCAGTTACGCCCCAAACACTGAAGCTTTCTTT.

In the case of this clonotype: A much larger clonotype is one base distant, so this may be a read error. The chain has TRBV29-1 and TRBJ2-5; 8 bases are shared with TRBD1. The CDR3 loop spans 14 amino acids. Germline V CDR1 and CDR2: SQVTM, ANQGSEA. The ends lost 2 bases at V and 7 bases at J; junction bases unmatched: 9. The CDR3 sequence is CSVERQGHAGTQYF. The CDR3 DNA reads TGCAGCGTTGAAAGACAGGGGCATGCGGGGACCCAGTACTTC.

This clonotype appeared many times. The chain is built from TRBV7-9 and TRBJ1-1, with D possibly matching TRBD1 (5 bases). The germline V and J ends were trimmed by 3 bases and 3 bases, with 11 bases remaining between them. This CDR3 contains 14 residues. The V gene's germline CDR1 is SEHNR and CDR2 FQNEAQ (reference sequence). The CDR3 reads CASSLGGVDTEAFF. In nucleotides, the CDR3 is TGTGCCAGCAGCTTGGGAGGGGTTGACACTGAAGCTTTCTTT. Using reference TRBV7-9 and TRBJ1-1 for the parts outside the CDR3, the full variable domain is DTGVSQNPRHKITKRGQNVTFRCDPISEHNRLYWYRQTLGQGPEFLTYFQNEAQLEKSRLLSDRFSAERPKGSFSTLEIQRTEQGDSAMYLCASSLGGVDTEAFFGQGTRLTVV.

In the case of this clonotype: The junction and the germline gene differ at one end; a read error may be behind it. As DNA, the CDR3 is TGTGCCGGCAGCGCGCCGGAGGGGGTCGAACGGCACGAGCAGTACTTC. It specifies CAGSAPEGVERHEQYF. V usage is TRBV7-9 and J usage is TRBJ2-7, with D perhaps assigned TRBD1 or TRBD2 (6 bases each). Germline CDR1 SEHNR, CDR2 FQNEAQ (reference sequence). This CDR3 is built from 16 residues.

About this clonotype: A much larger clone differs from this one at a single base, so this may be a read error. The chain employs TRBV5-6 and TRBJ2-3; possibly TRBD2 for D (5 bases). Germline lookup yields CDR1 SGHDT and CDR2 YYEEEE. The length of the CDR3 is 14 residues. The CDR3 loop is CASNLSRTRDTQYF. In DNA, the CDR3 is TGTGCCAGCAACTTGAGCAGGACTCGAGATACGCAGTATTTT. Full variable domain (rest looked up from reference TRBV5-6 and TRBJ2-3): DAGVTQSPTHLIKTRGQQVTLRCSPKSGHDTVSWYQQALGQGPQFIFQYYEEEERQRGNFPDRFSGHQFPNYSSELNVNALLLGDSALYLCASNLSRTRDTQYFGPGTRLTVL.

A remark on this clonotype: This clone may be a read error of a much larger clone one base away. This chain uses TRBV27 with TRBJ2-3, with D unclear. CDR1 and CDR2 (germline): MNHEY, SMNVEV (reference sequence). There are 16 residues in the CDR3. CDR3: CTSSLSFDGLGDTQYF. As DNA, the CDR3 is TGTACCAGCAGTCTCTCCTTTGACGGTTTAGGTGATACGCAGTATTTT.

This chain connects TRBV18 to TRBJ1-5; D is possibly TRBD1 (6 bases). CDR1 and CDR2 from the germline V gene are KGHSH and LQKENI. V lost 4 bases, J lost 8 bases, and 18 bases lay in between. The CDR3 length is 15 residues. CDR3 in DNA: TGTGCCAGCTCACATGATCCAGGGGCCGTGGAGCCCCAGCATTTT. As protein: CASSHDPGAVEPQHF.

This clonotype was seen at least ten times. The chain has TRBV20-1 and TRBJ2-7, with D unclear. This CDR3 comprises 13 residues. Trimming pared 3 bases from V and 5 bases from J, leaving 14 bases between. Looked up from germline, CDR1 is DFQATT and CDR2 is SNEGSKA (reference sequence). CDR3 sequence reads: CSARHESFNEQYF. The CDR3 nucleotides are TGCAGTGCTAGGCACGAAAGCTTCAACGAGCAGTACTTC.

This clonotype was seen repeatedly, ten times or more. The chain is built from TRBV4-3 and TRBJ2-1; TRBD2 is a possible D gene (5 bases). The CDR3 covers 15 residues. The germline CDR1 and CDR2 sequences are LGHNA and YSLEER. V was pared by 0 bases and J by 3 bases, with 9 bases between. The CDR3 reads CASSQDRDDYNEQFF. DNA of the CDR3: TGCGCCAGCAGCCAAGATCGGGATGACTACAATGAGCAGTTCTTC.

Many counts were recorded for this clonotype. V usage is TRBV4-2 and J usage is TRBJ2-2, with TRBD1 matching over 8 bases. V dropped 8 bases and J dropped 7; count of bases not matched to a gene: 12. The CDR3 is 15 amino acids. The germline gives CDR1 LGHNA, CDR2 YNFKEQ. The CDR3 nucleotides read TGTGCCAGCCTCCCGGACAGGGAATTTGTCGGGGAGCTGTTTTTT. It specifies CASLPDREFVGELFF.

A few counts support this clonotype. The chain combines TRBV7-9 with TRBJ2-2; 12 bases line up with TRBD2. The CDR3 length is 17 residues. The germline CDR1 and CDR2 sequences are SEHNR and FQNEAQ (reference sequence). V trimming: 5 bases; J trimming: 2 bases; junction bases outside the gene matches: 6. The CDR3 sequence is CASSQTSGSLNTGELFF. The CDR3 region has the DNA TGTGCCAGCAGCCAGACTAGCGGGAGTTTAAACACCGGGGAGCTGTTTTTT.

The rearrangement uses TRBV11-3 and TRBJ2-1; D might be TRBD2 (6 bases). V dropped 5 bases and J dropped 3 bases, with 11 bases sitting between them. Per the germline V gene, CDR1 is SGHNT and CDR2 is YENEEA. The CDR3 spans 14 residues. As DNA, the CDR3 is TGTGCCAGCAGCCCGAGCGGGTTCTACAATGAGCAGTTCTTC. Protein product: CASSPSGFYNEQFF. Looking up the rest from reference TRBV11-3 and TRBJ2-1 gives the full variable domain: EAGVVQSPRYKIIEKKQPVAFWCNPISGHNTLYWYLQNLGQGPELLIRYENEEAVDDSQLPKDRFSAERLKGVDSTLKIQPAELGDSAVYLCASSPSGFYNEQFFGPGTRLTVL.

Ten or more counts support this clonotype. The chain combines TRBV2 with TRBJ1-1; D call uncertain. Trimming left V 0 bases short and J 10 bases short, with 12 bases between. The CDR3 covers 13 residues. Germline CDR1 is SNHLY and CDR2 is FYNNEI. The CDR3 coding sequence is TGTGCCAGCAGTGAAGCATCGCACCCGCGAGCTTTCTTT. Translating gives CASSEASHPRAFF.

Comment on this clonotype: An end of the junction does not agree with germline; a read error may underlie this. The chain combines TRBV30 with TRBJ1-4; 10 nucleotides line up with TRBD1. CDR3 size: 13 residues. The germline gives CDR1 GTSNPN, CDR2 SVGIG (reference sequence). CDR3 nucleotide sequence: TGTGACTGGTGGACAGGGGGAAATGAAAAACTGTTTTTT. Residues: CDWWTGGNEKLFF.

A note on this clonotype: Just one base apart from a much larger clone, this may be a read error. The rearrangement joins TRBV18 to TRBJ2-1; weak D call: TRBD1 (5 bases). The CDR3 length is 13 residues. Germline V CDR1 and CDR2: KGHSH, LQKENI. The CDR3 reads CATTDSWGNEQSF. CDR3 DNA sequence: TGTGCCACTACAGACTCCTGGGGCAATGAGCAGTCCTTC.

Remarks on this clonotype: Relative to the germline gene, one junction end is altered; a read error may explain this. The rearrangement links TRBV27 to TRBJ2-2; 8 bases align to TRBD1. This CDR3 comprises 20 residues. Germline V CDR1 and CDR2: MNHEY, SMNVEV (reference sequence). The CDR3 loop reads CACSKDRVKMITSNTGELFF. The CDR3 DNA reads TGTGCCTGCAGTAAGGACAGGGTAAAGATGATCACCTCGAACACCGGGGAGCTGTTTTTT.

The chain carries TRBV28 and TRBJ2-7; 12 bases are shared with TRBD2. Unmatched junction bases numbered 13, after V lost 6 bases and J lost 1 base. Germline CDR1 MDHEN, CDR2 SYDVKM. The CDR3 has 18 residues. The CDR3 DNA follows: TGTGCCAGCAGCACAGTGACTAGCGGGAGCGCTGTGTCCTACGAGCAGTACTTC. Translating gives CASSTVTSGSAVSYEQYF.